The next 26 T cell receptor beta chains were all read from a single sample in a study of cytomegalovirus exposure and HLA in healthy donors. The study ran its PCR with 60 Vbeta and 13 Jbeta primers. Measured with immunoSEQ multiplex PCR; TCRdb has only the in-frame clones, and not every one. The data hold approximately 90,000 clones, with roughly four fifths observed a single time. The sample was PBMCs. Receptors were obtained from a man aged 25 to 45 in good health and CMV-seronegative.

This clone was counted between two and nine times. J is TRBJ2-2 and V is TRBV6-6; 7 positions agree with TRBD1. V lost 6 bases to trimming and J lost 3 bases; unmatched junction nucleotides: 7. Germline-derived CDR1 and CDR2 are MNHNY and SVGAGI (reference sequence). This CDR3 is 15 amino acids long. The DNA of the CDR3 is TGTGCCAGCAGCCCGACAGGGCGGGACACCGGGGAGCTGTTTTTT. Its translation: CASSPTGRDTGELFF.

This clone came up once. This rearrangement joins TRBV18 to TRBJ2-7, with no clear D. Looked up from germline, CDR1 is KGHSH and CDR2 is LQKENI. CDR3 length: 10 residues. Here the CDR3 DNA reads TGTGGGGCCCAGAGTGACGAGCAGTACTTC. This gives the protein CGAQSDEQYF.

This chain links TRBV28 with TRBJ2-6, with 9 bases identical to TRBD1. Germline V gene lookup returns CDR1 MDHEN and CDR2 SYDVKM. The length of the CDR3 is 16 residues. Trimming removed 7 bases from V and 1 base from J; junction bases left unmatched: 5. The CDR3 sequence is CASITGGWSGANVLTF. The CDR3 DNA is TGTGCCAGCATTACAGGGGGCTGGTCTGGGGCCAACGTCCTGACTTTC.

The chain carries TRBV1 and TRBJ2-1; the table calls TRBD2, which could not be checked here. TRBV1 is annotated as a pseudogene. This CDR3 contains 9 residues. The CDR3 DNA reads as TGCACCAGCAACCCTACGGAGTTCTTC. Residues: CTSNPTEFF.

The J gene is TRBJ2-5, the V gene TRBV5-8, with D maybe TRBD2 (7 bases). This CDR3 is 17 amino acids long. Germline lookup yields CDR1 SGHTS and CDR2 YDEGEE. Trimming took off 3 bases at V and 0 bases at J, with 18 bases between the two ends. CDR3 nucleotide sequence: TGTGCCAGCAGCTCACCCCCGGGGGGCGAGTACCAAGAGACCCAGTACTTC. This sequence encodes CASSSPPGGEYQETQYF.

V gene TRBV5-1 combines with J gene TRBJ2-5, with TRBD2 matching over 8 bases. The germline V gene encodes CDR1 SGHRS and CDR2 YFSETQ. This CDR3 has 14 amino acids. J was trimmed by 5 bases and V by 0 bases; bases with no gene match: 3. This chain's CDR3 is CASSLGREGETQYF. CDR3 nucleotides: TGCGCCAGCAGCTTGGGCCGGGAGGGGGAGACCCAGTACTTC.

V and J are TRBV7-8 and TRBJ2-2, with a tentative D call TRBD2 (6 bases). Germline CDR1 and CDR2: SGHVS and FQNEAQ. V gave up 10 bases and J gave up 2 bases, with 20 bases separating them. The CDR3 spans 16 residues. The CDR3, as DNA: TGTGCCACCACAACAAAACCGGGACTCAACACCGGGGAGCTGTTTTTT. Residues: CATTTKPGLNTGELFF.

The V gene is TRBV5-1, the J gene TRBJ1-2, with D uncertain. CDR3 size: 15 residues. CDR1 and CDR2 (germline): SGHRS, YFSETQ. Trimming took 2 bases from V and 6 from J, leaving 17 bases between them. CDR3 in amino acids: CASSFFGLVGDGYTF. The CDR3, as DNA: TGCGCCAGCAGCTTCTTCGGGTTAGTAGGAGATGGCTACACCTTC.

This clone was seen more than once but under ten times. The chain uses TRBV6-6 and TRBJ1-5; D uncertain. Germline CDR1 reads MNHNY; CDR2 reads SVGAGI (reference sequence). Trimming left V 6 bases short and J 4 bases short, with 13 bases between. The CDR3 consists of 14 residues. The CDR3 DNA reads as TGTGCCAGCAGCCACCCCAGCGAAAATCAGCCCCAGCATTTT. As protein: CASSHPSENQPQHF.

The rearrangement links TRBV18 to TRBJ1-5; D is perhaps TRBD1 (5 bases). In germline, CDR1 is KGHSH, CDR2 LQKENI. The CDR3 runs 18 residues. V lost 3 bases to trimming and J lost 0 bases, with 18 bases between them. The CDR3 nucleotides are TGTGCCAGCTCACCGGGTAGGGGCCCTGGGAATAGCAATCAGCCCCAGCATTTT. Protein: CASSPGRGPGNSNQPQHF.

The table lists this clone with a count of one. The genes are TRBV19 and TRBJ1-5; 9 bases align to TRBD1. Per germline, CDR1 LNHDA and CDR2 SQIVND (reference sequence). Losses at the gene ends were 3 bases for V and 4 bases for J; bases not matched to a gene: 7. There are 16 residues in the CDR3. The CDR3 loop reads CASSIPSGQGNQPQHF. The DNA of the CDR3 is TGTGCCAGTAGTATCCCATCGGGACAGGGTAATCAGCCCCAGCATTTT.

The chain couples TRBV15 to TRBJ1-6; 9 bases agree with TRBD1. The J segment lost 7 bases and the V segment lost 3 bases, leaving 4 bases of the junction unmatched. This CDR3 is 15 amino acids long. CDR1 LNHNV and CDR2 YYDKDF come from the germline V gene (reference sequence). CDR3 loop: CATSSYDRGNSPLHF. In nucleotides, the CDR3 is TGTGCCACCAGCAGTTACGACAGGGGGAATTCACCCCTCCACTTT. The entire variable domain, with the rest obtained from reference TRBV15 and TRBJ1-6, is as follows: DAMVIQNPRYQVTQFGKPVTLSCSQTLNHNVMYWYQQKSSQAPKLLFHYYDKDFNNEADTPDNFQSRRPNTSFCFLDIRSPGLGDTAMYLCATSSYDRGNSPLHFGNGTRLTVT.

The rearrangement uses TRBV5-1 and TRBJ2-6; D might be TRBD1 (6 bases). The CDR3 has 19 amino acids. Germline CDR1 SGHRS, CDR2 YFSETQ. V was cut by 2 bases and J by 0 bases, with 18 bases left in between. The CDR3 DNA is TGCGCCAGCAGCTTTGCCCTTAGGACAGTCCTCTCTGGGGCCAACGTCCTGACTTTC. This encodes CASSFALRTVLSGANVLTF.

The table lists this clone with a few counts. The chain combines TRBV30 with TRBJ2-3, with a possible D match to TRBD1 (6 bases). The germline gives CDR1 GTSNPN, CDR2 SVGIG (reference sequence). Trimming cost V 1 base and J 0 bases, with 8 bases left between them. The CDR3 is made up of 14 amino acids. The CDR3 loop reads CAWSGTVSTDTQYF. CDR3 nucleotide sequence: TGTGCCTGGAGTGGGACAGTTAGCACAGATACGCAGTATTTT.

The chain combines TRBV4-2 with TRBJ2-5, with 12 bases aligning to TRBD2. This CDR3 is 16 amino acids long. Looked up from germline, CDR1 is LGHNA and CDR2 is YNFKEQ. The J segment lost 4 bases and the V segment lost 4 bases, leaving 7 bases of the junction unmatched. The CDR3 is CASSRASGGAGETQYF. CDR3 DNA: TGTGCCAGCAGCCGGGCTAGCGGGGGGGCGGGAGAGACCCAGTACTTC.

V and J are TRBV29-1 and TRBJ2-1; possible D gene TRBD1, 6 bases. V gave up 8 bases and J gave up 7 bases, with 15 bases separating them. Germline CDR1 reads SQVTM; CDR2 reads ANQGSEA. This CDR3 spans 12 amino acids. The CDR3 reads CSITHRVNEQFF. The CDR3 DNA reads TGCAGCATAACGCACAGGGTTAATGAGCAGTTCTTC.

J is TRBJ2-5 and V is TRBV5-6; D is possibly TRBD1 (6 bases). This CDR3 comprises 16 residues. From germline, CDR1 is SGHDT and CDR2 YYEEEE. V was pared by 2 bases and J by 3 bases, with 17 bases between. The CDR3 DNA follows: TGTGCCAGCAGCTTTTTAGCTTCAGGGACAAAAGAGACCCAGTACTTC. Translated, it gives CASSFLASGTKETQYF.

This chain connects TRBV18 to TRBJ2-1, with 7 bases fitting TRBD1. The ends lost 5 bases at V and 8 bases at J; junction bases unmatched: 6. This CDR3 region has 13 residues. In germline, CDR1 is KGHSH, CDR2 LQKENI. The CDR3: CASSITGVDEQFF. The CDR3, as DNA: TGTGCCAGCTCAATCACAGGGGTCGATGAGCAGTTCTTC.

The V call is TRBV10-3, the J call TRBJ2-1; TRBD1 matches at 7 bases. The CDR3 consists of 20 residues. Germline assignment: CDR1 ENHRY and CDR2 SYGVKD. The junction had 21 bases not matched to a gene; V was cut back by 3 bases and J by 4 bases. CDR3 region: CAISDPESGNTGVRYNEQFF. Written as DNA, the CDR3 is TGTGCCATCAGTGACCCTGAGTCGGGGAATACAGGGGTTCGGTACAATGAGCAGTTCTTC.

The rearrangement joins TRBV9 to TRBJ2-1; 14 nucleotides match TRBD2. Trimming cost V 6 bases and J 7 bases; bases outside gene matches: 6. This CDR3 is built from 15 residues. The V gene's germline CDR1 is SGDLS and CDR2 YYNGEE. The DNA of the CDR3 is TGTGCCAGCAACACAGGGACTAGCGGGGGAAATGAGCAGTTCTTC. Residues: CASNTGTSGGNEQFF.

The chain has TRBV5-1 and TRBJ2-1; a possible D gene is TRBD2 (6 bases). The CDR3 length is 15 residues. Trimming removed 1 base at V and 0 bases at J, with 8 bases between. The germline V gene has CDR1 SGHRS and CDR2 YFSETQ. CDR3 residues: CASSLRESSYNEQFF. The CDR3 coding sequence is TGCGCCAGCAGCTTGCGGGAGAGCTCCTACAATGAGCAGTTCTTC.

V and J are TRBV7-6 and TRBJ2-2; maybe TRBD1 (6 bases). This CDR3 spans 13 amino acids. Germline loops: CDR1 SGHVS, CDR2 FNYEAQ. The V end was cut by 5 bases, the J end by 8 bases, with 12 bases between. Here the CDR3 DNA reads TGTGCCAGCAGCATAACAGGGCTAGGGGAGCTGTTTTTT. Residues: CASSITGLGELFF.

The chain uses TRBV5-1 and TRBJ1-2; TRBD1 might be the D (5 bases). CDR3 length: 15 amino acids. V was cut by 4 bases and J by 0 bases, with 13 bases left in between. Germline loops: CDR1 SGHRS, CDR2 YFSETQ. The DNA of the CDR3 is TGCGCCAGCAGCCCCCCCGGGGGAGCTAACTATGGCTACACCTTC. Its protein product is CASSPPGGANYGYTF.

The chain joins TRBV6-1 to TRBJ2-1; tentatively, D is TRBD1 (5 bases). Per germline, CDR1 MNHNS and CDR2 SASEGT. The length of the CDR3 is 15 residues. V lost 10 bases and J lost 0, with 16 bases in between. DNA of the CDR3: TGTGCCACTCGCTTAACAGGTCTCTCCTACAATGAGCAGTTCTTC. Translating gives CATRLTGLSYNEQFF.

This chain joins TRBV14 and TRBJ2-7; D is uncertain. Looked up from germline, CDR1 is SGHDN and CDR2 is FVKESK. V was clipped by 2 bases and J by 5 bases, with 7 bases between them. The CDR3 totals 12 residues. The CDR3 spells CASSQLPDEQYF. The CDR3 DNA follows: TGTGCCAGCAGCCAATTACCGGACGAGCAGTACTTC. The complete variable domain, with remaining parts taken from reference TRBV14 and TRBJ2-7, reads EAGVTQFPSHSVIEKGQTVTLRCDPISGHDNLYWYRRVMGKEIKFLLHFVKESKQDESGMPNNRFLAERTGGTYSTLKVQPAELEDSGVYFCASSQLPDEQYFGPGTRLTVT.

The genes are TRBV9 and TRBJ1-2; TRBD1 is a possible D gene (5 bases). Germline V lookup: CDR1 SGDLS, CDR2 YYNGEE. The CDR3 is 15 residues long. V lost 4 bases and J lost 2, with 15 bases in between. This chain's CDR3 is CASSPGGRANYGYTF. The CDR3 DNA is TGTGCCAGCAGCCCCGGGGGGAGAGCCAACTATGGCTACACCTTC.